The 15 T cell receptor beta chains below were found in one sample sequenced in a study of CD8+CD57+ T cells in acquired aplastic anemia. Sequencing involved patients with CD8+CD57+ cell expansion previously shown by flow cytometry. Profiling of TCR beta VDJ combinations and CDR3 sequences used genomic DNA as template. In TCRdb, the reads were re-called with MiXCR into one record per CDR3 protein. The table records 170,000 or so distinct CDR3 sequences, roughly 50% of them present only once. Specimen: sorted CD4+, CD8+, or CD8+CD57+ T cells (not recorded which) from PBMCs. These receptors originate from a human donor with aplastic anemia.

CDR3 nucleotide sequence: TGTGCCACCAGTGATTCGGGGGACAGGGGGCTCTACGAGCAGTACTTC. This encodes CATSDSGDRGLYEQYF. The chain uses TRBV24-1 and TRBJ2-7; 12 positions match TRBD1. The junction had 4 bases not matched to a gene; V was cut back by 2 bases and J by 3 bases. Looked up from germline, CDR1 is KGHDR and CDR2 is SFDVKD. This CDR3 comprises 16 residues.

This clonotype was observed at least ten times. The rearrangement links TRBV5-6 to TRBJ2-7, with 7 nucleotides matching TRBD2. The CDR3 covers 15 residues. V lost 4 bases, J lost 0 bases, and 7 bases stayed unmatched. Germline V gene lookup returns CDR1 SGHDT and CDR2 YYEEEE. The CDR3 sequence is CASSQSGGYSYEQYF. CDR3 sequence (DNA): TGTGCCAGCAGCCAGTCGGGGGGATACTCCTACGAGCAGTACTTC.

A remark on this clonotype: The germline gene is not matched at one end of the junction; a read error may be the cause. The CDR3 loop is CASSPRLAGDQETQSF. CDR3 sequence (DNA): TGTGCCAGCAGCCCGAGACTAGCGGGGGACCAAGAGACCCAGTCCTTC. The V and J genes are TRBV15 and TRBJ2-5; TRBD2 agrees at 12 bases. The CDR3 has 16 residues. The V gene's germline CDR1 is LNHNV and CDR2 YYDKDF (reference sequence).

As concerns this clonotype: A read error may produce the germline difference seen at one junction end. DNA for the CDR3: TGTGCCAACAGTTTAGGGACTATGGGGGAGCAGTTCTTC. It yields the protein CANSLGTMGEQFF. The chain has TRBV6-5 and TRBJ2-1, with TRBD2 identical over 7 bases. From germline, CDR1 is MNHEY and CDR2 SVGAGI. The CDR3 extends over 13 amino acids.

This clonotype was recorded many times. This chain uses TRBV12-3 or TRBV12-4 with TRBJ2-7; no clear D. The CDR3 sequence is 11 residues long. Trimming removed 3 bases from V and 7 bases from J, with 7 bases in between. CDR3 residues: CASSLTWEQYF. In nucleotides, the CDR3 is TGTGCCAGCAGTTTGACGTGGGAGCAGTACTTC.

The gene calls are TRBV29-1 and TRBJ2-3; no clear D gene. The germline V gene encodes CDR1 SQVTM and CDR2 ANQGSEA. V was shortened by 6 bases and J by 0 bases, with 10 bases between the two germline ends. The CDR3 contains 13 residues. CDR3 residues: CSVRGLSTDTQYF. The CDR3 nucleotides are TGCAGCGTCCGTGGGCTTAGCACAGATACGCAGTATTTT.

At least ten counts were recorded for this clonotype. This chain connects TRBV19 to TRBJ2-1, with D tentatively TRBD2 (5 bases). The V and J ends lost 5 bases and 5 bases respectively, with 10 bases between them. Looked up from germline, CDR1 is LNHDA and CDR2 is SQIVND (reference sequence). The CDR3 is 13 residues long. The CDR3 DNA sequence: TGTGCCAGTAGTGTCGAAGCGGACAATGAGCAGTTCTTC. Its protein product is CASSVEADNEQFF.

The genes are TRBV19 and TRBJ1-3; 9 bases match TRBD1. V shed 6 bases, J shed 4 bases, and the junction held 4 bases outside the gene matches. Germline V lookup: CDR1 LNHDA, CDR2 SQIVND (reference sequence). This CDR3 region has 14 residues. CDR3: CASSRGQGGNTIYF. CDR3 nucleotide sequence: TGTGCCAGTAGCCGGGGACAGGGCGGAAACACCATATATTTT.

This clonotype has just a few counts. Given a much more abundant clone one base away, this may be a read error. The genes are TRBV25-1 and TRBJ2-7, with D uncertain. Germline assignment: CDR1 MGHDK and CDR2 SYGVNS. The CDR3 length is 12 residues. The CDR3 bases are TGTGCCAGCGGTGAATCTGTCTCCGAGCAGTACTTC. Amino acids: CASGESVSEQYF.

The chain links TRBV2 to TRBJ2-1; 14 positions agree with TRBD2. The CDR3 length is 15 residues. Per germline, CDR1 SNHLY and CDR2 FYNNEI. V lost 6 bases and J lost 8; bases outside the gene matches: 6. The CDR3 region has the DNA TGTGCCAGCAGCGGGACTAGCGGGAGCATCGATGAGCAGTTCTTC. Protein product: CASSGTSGSIDEQFF.

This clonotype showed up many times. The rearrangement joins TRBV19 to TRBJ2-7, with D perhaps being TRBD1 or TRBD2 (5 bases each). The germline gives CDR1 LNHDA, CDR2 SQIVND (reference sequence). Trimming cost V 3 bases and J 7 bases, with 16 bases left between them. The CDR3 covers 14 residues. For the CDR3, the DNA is TGTGCCAGTAGTATTGGTAGCTCCTGGGGGGAGCAGTACTTC. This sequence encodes CASSIGSSWGEQYF. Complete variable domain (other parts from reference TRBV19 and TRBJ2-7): DGGITQSPKYLFRKEGQNVTLSCEQNLNHDAMYWYRQDPGQGLRLIYYSQIVNDFQKGDIAEGYSVSREKKESFPLTVTSAQKNPTAFYLCASSIGSSWGEQYFGPGTRLTVT.

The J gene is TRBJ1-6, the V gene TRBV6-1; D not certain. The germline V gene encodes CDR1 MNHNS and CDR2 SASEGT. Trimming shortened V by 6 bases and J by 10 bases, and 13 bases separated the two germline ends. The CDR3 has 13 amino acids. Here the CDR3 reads CASRGTSGSPLHF. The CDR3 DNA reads TGTGCCAGCAGAGGAACGTCTGGATCACCCCTCCACTTT.

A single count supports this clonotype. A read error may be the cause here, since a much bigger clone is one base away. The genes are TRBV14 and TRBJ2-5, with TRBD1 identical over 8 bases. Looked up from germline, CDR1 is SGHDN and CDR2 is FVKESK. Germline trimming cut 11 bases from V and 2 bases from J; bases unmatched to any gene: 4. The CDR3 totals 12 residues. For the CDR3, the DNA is TGTGCCTGGGACAGGAGACAAGAGACCCAGTACTTC. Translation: CAWDRRQETQYF.

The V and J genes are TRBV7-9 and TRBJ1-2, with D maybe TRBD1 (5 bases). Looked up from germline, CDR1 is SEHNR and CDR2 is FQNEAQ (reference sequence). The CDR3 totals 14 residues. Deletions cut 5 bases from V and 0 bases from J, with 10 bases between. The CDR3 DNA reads TGTGCCAGCAGCCCCCAGGGTGCTAACTATGGCTACACCTTC. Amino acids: CASSPQGANYGYTF.

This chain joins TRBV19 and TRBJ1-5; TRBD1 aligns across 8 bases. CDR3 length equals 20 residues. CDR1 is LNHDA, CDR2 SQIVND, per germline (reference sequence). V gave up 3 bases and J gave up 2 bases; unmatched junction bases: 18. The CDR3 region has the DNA TGTGCCAGTAGTATGACCCGCCCCGCAGGGGGCGGGAGCGGCAATCAGCCCCAGCATTTT. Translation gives CASSMTRPAGGGSGNQPQHF.